Sequencing of this T cell receptor (beta chain) was carried out in a study of T cells in Graves' hyperthyroidism and ophthalmopathy. Regarding the study as a whole: Appearing also in blood were most of the thyroid clonotypes expanded above 0.001.

The CDR3 contains 18 residues. The V gene's germline CDR1 is LGHDT and CDR2 YNNKEL (reference sequence). J lost 0 bases, V lost 0 bases, and 8 bases had no gene match. Amplified TCR beta CDR3 regions derived from RNA transcripts. Researchers ran a first-round RT-PCR on the TCR CDR3 using the HTBI primer set. TCRdb analysed the multiplex PCR reads with MiXCR anew, one entry per CDR3 protein. The profile shows approximately 300,000 distinct CDR3 sequences, more than 15% of them singletons. This clonotype was recorded at least ten times. Its specificity is unknown. The chain couples TRBV3-1 to TRBJ1-5; 7 positions agree with TRBD1. The source material was blood. The receptor comes from a woman in her sixties with Graves' ophthalmopathy. CDR3 sequence (DNA): TGTGCCAGCAGCCAAGATTCGGGGACAGATTATAGCAATCAGCCCCAGCATTTT. It translates to CASSQDSGTDYSNQPQHF.